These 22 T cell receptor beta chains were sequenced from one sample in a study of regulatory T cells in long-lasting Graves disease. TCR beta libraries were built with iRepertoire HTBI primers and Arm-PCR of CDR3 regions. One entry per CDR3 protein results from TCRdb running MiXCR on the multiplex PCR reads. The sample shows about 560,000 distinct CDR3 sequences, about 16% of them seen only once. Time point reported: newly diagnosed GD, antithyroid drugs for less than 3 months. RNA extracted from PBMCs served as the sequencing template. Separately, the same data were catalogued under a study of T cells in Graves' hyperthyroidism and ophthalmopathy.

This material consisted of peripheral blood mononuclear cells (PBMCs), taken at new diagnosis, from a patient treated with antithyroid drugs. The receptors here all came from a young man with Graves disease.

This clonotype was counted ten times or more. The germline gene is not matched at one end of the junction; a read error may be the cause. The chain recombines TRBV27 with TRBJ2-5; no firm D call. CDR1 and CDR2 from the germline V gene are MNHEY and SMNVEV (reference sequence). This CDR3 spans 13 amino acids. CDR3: CASRRLDQETQYF. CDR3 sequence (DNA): TGCGCCAGCCGAAGACTTGACCAAGAGACCCAGTACTTC.

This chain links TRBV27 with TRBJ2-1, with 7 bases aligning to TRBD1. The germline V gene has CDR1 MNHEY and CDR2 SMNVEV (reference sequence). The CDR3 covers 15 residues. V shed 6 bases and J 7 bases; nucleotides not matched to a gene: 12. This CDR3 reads CASSLKRAGGNEQFF. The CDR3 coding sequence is TGTGCCAGCAGCCTTAAACGCGCAGGGGGAAATGAGCAGTTCTTC.

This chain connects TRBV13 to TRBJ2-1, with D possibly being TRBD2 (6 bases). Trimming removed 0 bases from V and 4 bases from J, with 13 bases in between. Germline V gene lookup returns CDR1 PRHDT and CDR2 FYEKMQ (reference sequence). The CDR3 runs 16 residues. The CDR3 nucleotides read TGTGCCAGCAGCTTAGGCAGGCGGGAAAATTACAATGAGCAGTTCTTC. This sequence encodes CASSLGRRENYNEQFF.

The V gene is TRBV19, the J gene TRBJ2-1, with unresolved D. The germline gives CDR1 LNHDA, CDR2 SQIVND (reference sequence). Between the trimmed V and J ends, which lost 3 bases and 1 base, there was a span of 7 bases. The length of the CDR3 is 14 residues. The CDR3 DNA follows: TGTGCCAGTAGTATCTGGGGTTCCTACAATGAGCAGTTCTTC. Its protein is CASSIWGSYNEQFF.

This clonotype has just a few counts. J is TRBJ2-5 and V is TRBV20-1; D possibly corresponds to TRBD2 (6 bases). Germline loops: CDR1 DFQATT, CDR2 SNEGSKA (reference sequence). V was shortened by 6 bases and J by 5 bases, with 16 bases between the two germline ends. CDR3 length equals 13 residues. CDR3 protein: CSAVRGIRETQYF. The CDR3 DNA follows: TGCAGTGCGGTCCGCGGGATACGGGAGACCCAGTACTTC.

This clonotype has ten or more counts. Here the CDR3 reads CSASESRETQYF. The DNA of the CDR3 is TGCAGCGCCTCGGAGAGTCGGGAGACCCAGTACTTC. This chain uses TRBV20-1 with TRBJ2-5; D gene ambiguous. The CDR3 is made up of 12 amino acids. Germline values: CDR1 DFQATT, CDR2 SNEGSKA (reference sequence).

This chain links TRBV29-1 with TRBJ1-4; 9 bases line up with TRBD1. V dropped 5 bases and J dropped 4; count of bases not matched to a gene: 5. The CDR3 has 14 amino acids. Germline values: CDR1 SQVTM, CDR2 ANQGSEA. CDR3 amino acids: CSVYRGRRNEKLFF. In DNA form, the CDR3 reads TGCAGCGTTTACAGGGGGCGCCGTAATGAAAAACTGTTTTTT.

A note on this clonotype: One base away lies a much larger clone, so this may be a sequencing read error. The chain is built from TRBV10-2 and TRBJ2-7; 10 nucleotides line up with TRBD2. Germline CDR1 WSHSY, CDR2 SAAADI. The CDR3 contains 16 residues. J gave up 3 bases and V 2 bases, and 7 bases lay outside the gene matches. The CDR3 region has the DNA TGCGCCAGCAGTGAGCCAGGACTAGCGGAGATCTACGAGCAGTACTTC. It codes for CASSEPGLAEIYEQYF.

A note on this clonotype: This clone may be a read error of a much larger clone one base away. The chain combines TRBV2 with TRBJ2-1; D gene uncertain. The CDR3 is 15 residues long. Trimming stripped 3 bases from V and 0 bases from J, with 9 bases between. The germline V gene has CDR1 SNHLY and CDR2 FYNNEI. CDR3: CASSDRRSSYNEQFF. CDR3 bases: TGTGCCAGCAGTGATAGACGGTCCTCCTACAATGAGCAGTTCTTC.

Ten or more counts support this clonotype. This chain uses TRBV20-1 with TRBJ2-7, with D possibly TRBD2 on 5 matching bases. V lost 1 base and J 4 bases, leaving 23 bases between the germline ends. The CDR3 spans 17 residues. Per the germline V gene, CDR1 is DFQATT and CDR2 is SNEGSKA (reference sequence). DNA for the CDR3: TGCAGTGCTAGAGGAAAAGAGGGTTTGTGGACTTTTTACGAGCAGTACTTC. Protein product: CSARGKEGLWTFYEQYF.

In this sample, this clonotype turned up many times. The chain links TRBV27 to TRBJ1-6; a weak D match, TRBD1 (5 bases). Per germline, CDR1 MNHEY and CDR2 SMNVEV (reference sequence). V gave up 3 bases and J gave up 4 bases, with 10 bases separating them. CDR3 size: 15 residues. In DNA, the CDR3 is TGTGCCAGCAGTTTTGAGGGGCTTTATAATTCACCCCTCCACTTT. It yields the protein CASSFEGLYNSPLHF.

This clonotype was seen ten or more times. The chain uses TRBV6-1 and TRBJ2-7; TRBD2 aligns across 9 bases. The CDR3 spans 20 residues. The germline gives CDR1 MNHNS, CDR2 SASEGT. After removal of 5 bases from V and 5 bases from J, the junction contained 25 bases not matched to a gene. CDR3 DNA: TGTGCCAGCAGTCCTACGGCTATCCTACGAGCTTGGATAGCGGGAGACGAGCAGTACTTC. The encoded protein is CASSPTAILRAWIAGDEQYF.

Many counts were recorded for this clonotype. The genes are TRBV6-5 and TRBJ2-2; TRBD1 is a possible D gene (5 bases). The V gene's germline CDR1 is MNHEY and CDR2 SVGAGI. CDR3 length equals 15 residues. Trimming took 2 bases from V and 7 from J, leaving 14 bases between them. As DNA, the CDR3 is TGTGCCAGCAGTTACAGAAAGGGGTCACACGGGGAGCTGTTTTTT. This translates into CASSYRKGSHGELFF.

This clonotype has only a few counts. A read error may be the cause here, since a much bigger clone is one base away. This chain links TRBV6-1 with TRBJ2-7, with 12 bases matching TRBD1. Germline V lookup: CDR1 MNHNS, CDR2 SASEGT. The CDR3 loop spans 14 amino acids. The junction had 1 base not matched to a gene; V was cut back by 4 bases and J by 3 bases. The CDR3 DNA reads TGTGCCAGCAGTGGGGACAGGGGGCGCTACGAGCAGTACTTC. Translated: CASSGDRGRYEQYF.

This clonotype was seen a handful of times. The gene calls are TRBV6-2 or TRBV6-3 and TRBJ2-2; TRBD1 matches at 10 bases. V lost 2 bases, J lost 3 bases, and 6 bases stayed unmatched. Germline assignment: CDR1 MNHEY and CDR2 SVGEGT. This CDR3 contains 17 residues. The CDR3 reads CASSYDRGRSDTGELFF. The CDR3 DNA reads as TGTGCCAGCAGTTACGACAGGGGGCGAAGTGACACCGGGGAGCTGTTTTTT.

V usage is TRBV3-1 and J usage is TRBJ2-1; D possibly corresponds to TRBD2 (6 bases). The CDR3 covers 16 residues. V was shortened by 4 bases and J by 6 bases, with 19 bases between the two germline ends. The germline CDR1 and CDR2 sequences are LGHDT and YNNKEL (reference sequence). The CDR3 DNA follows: TGTGCCAGCAGCCTTGAACTAGCTCGGAAACTCAATGAGCAGTTCTTC. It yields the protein CASSLELARKLNEQFF.

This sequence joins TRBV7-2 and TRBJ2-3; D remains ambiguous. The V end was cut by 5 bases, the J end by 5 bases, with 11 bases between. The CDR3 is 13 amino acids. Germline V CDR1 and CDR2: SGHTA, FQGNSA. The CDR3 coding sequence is TGTGCCAGCAGCCCAGACCCGGGAGATACGCAGTATTTT. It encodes CASSPDPGDTQYF.

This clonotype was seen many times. The CDR3: CASSFRGRGTGYTF. The CDR3 DNA follows: TGTGCCAGCAGTTTCAGGGGGCGGGGGACTGGCTACACCTTC. This sequence joins TRBV28 and TRBJ1-2; the match to TRBD1 covers 8 bases. Per germline, CDR1 MDHEN and CDR2 SYDVKM. The CDR3 runs to 14 residues. After removal of 3 bases from V and 7 bases from J, the junction contained 7 bases not matched to a gene.

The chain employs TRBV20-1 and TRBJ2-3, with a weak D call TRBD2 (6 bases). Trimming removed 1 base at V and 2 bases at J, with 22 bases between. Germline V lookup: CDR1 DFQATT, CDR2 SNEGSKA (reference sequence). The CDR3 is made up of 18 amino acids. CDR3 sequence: CSARGVAEEDANTDTQYF. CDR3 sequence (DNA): TGCAGTGCTAGAGGGGTAGCGGAGGAAGACGCAAACACAGATACGCAGTATTTT.

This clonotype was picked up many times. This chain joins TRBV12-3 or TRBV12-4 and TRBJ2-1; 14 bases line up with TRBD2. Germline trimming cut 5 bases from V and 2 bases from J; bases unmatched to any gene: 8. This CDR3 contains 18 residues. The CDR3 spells CASSISGLAGDPYNEQFF. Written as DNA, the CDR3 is TGTGCCAGCAGTATATCGGGACTAGCGGGAGATCCCTACAATGAGCAGTTCTTC.

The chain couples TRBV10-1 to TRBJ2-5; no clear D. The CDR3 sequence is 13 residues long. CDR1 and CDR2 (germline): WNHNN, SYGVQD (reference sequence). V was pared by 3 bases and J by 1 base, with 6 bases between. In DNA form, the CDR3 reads TGCGCCAGCAGTGACGAGTCCCAAGAGACCCAGTACTTC. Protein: CASSDESQETQYF.

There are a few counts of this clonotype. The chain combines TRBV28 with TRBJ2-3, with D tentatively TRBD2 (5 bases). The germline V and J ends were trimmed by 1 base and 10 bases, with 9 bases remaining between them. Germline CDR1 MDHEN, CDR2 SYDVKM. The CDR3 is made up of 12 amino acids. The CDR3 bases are TGTGCCAGCAGTTTATCGGGGAAATCGCAGTATTTT. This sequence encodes CASSLSGKSQYF.